What follows describes a single T cell receptor beta chain. These data come from a study of T-cell reconstitution after alpha-beta-depleted transplantation in children. This CDR3 contains 12 residues. The germline V gene has CDR1 SQVTM and CDR2 ANQGSEA. The V end was cut by 5 bases, the J end by 6 bases, with 13 bases between. Construction of the TCRbeta library involved unique molecular identifiers. MiXCR was run by TCRdb on the PCR reads, yielding one entry per CDR3 protein. The sample has 610,000 or so distinct CDR3 sequences; 27% are singletons. Sequenced here: PBMCs, sampled before TCRalphabeta/CD19-depleted stem cell transplant. The TCR originated in a boy less than two years old with Wiskott-Aldrich syndrome, due to receive a stem cell transplant. The chain has TRBV29-1 and TRBJ1-2; D is unresolved. CDR3 residues: CSVLGTADGYTF. The CDR3, as DNA: TGCAGCGTTCTAGGCACGGCAGATGGCTACACCTTC. Using reference TRBV29-1 and TRBJ1-2 for the parts outside the CDR3, the full variable domain is SAVISQKPSRDICQRGTSLTIQCQVDSQVTMMFWYRQQPGQSLTLIATANQGSEATYESGFVIDKFPISRPNLTFSTLTVSNMSPEDSSIYLCSVLGTADGYTFGSGTRLTVV.